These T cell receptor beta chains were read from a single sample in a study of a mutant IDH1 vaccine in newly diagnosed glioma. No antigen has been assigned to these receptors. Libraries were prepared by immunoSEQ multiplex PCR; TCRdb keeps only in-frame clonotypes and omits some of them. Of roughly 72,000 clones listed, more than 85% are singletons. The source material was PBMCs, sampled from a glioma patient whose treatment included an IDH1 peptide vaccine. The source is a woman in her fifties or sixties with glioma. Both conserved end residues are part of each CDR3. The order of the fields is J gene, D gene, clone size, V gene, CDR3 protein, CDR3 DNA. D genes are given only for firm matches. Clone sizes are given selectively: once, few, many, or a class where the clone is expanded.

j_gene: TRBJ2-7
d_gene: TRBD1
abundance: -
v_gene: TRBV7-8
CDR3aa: CASSLAPRTGIHEQYF
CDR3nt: TGTGCCAGCAGCTTAGCGCCAAGGACAGGGATCCACGAGCAGTACTTC

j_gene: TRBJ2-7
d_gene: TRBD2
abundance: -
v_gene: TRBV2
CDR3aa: CASSDFALAGVGQYF
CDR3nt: TGTGCCAGCAGTGACTTTGCGCTAGCGGGAGTGGGGCAGTACTTC

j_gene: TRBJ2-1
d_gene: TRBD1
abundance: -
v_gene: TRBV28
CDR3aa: CASRGRDRAYNEQFF
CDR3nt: TGTGCCAGCAGAGGCCGGGACAGAGCTTACAATGAGCAGTTCTTC

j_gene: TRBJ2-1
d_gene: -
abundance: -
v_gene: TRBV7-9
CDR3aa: CASPPGEGHHEQFF
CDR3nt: TGTGCCAGCCCGCCAGGAGAGGGCCATCACGAGCAGTTCTTC

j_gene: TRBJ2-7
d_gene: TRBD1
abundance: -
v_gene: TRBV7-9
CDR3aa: CASSLDGDRVYEQYF
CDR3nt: TGTGCCAGCAGCTTAGATGGGGACAGGGTCTACGAGCAGTACTTC

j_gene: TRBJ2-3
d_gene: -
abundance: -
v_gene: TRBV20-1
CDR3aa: CSASFADTQYF
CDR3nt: TGCAGTGCTAGTTTTGCAGATACGCAGTATTTT

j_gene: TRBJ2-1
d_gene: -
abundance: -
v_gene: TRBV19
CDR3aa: CASSPLDDNEQFF
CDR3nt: TGTGCCAGTAGTCCTCTGGATGACAATGAGCAGTTCTTC

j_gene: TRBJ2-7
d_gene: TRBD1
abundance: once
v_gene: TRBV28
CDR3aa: CASSSPPGQGLYEQYF
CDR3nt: TGTGCCAGCAGCTCTCCTCCGGGACAGGGTCTATACGAGCAGTACTTC

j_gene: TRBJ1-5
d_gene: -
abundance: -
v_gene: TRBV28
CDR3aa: CASTDQSGANQPQHF
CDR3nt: TGTGCCAGCACCGACCAAAGTGGAGCCAATCAGCCCCAGCATTTT

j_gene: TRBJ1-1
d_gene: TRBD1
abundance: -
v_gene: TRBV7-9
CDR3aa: CASSFAPLGQGTTEAFF
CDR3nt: TGTGCCAGCAGCTTTGCCCCCCTTGGACAGGGAACCACTGAAGCTTTCTTT

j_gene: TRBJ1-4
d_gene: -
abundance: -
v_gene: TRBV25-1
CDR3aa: CASSQGSNEKLFF
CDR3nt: TGTGCCAGCAGCCAGGGGTCTAATGAAAAACTGTTTTTT

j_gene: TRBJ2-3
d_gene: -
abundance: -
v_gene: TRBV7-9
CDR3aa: CASSPATFSTDTQYF
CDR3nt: TGTGCCAGCAGCCCGGCGACTTTTAGCACAGATACGCAGTATTTT

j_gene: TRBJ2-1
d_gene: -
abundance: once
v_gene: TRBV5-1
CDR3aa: CASSFLPYNEQFF
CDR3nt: TGCGCCAGCAGCTTTTTACCCTACAATGAGCAGTTCTTC

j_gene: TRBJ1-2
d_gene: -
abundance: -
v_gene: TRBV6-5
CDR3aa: CASSYSGAQGYTF
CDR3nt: TGTGCCAGCAGTTACTCGGGGGCGCAGGGCTACACCTTC

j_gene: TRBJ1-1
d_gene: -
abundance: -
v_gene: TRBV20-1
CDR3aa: CSASPNTEAFF
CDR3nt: TGCAGTGCTAGCCCCAACACTGAAGCTTTCTTT

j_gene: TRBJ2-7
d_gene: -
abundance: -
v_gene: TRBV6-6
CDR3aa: CASSYRAVHEQYF
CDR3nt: TGTGCCAGCAGTTACAGGGCCGTCCACGAGCAGTACTTC

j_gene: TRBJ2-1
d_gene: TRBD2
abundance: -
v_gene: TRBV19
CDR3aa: CASSIKRESGEQFF
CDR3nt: TGTGCCAGTAGTATTAAGCGGGAGTCGGGGGAGCAGTTCTTC

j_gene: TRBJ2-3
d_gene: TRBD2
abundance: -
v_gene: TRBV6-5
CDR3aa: CASSYLASGEGDTQYF
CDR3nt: TGTGCCAGCAGTTACTTGGCTAGCGGGGAGGGAGATACGCAGTATTTT

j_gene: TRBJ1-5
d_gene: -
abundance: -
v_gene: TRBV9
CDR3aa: CASSTLGDSNQPQHF
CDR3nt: TGTGCCAGCAGCACCCTGGGTGATAGCAATCAGCCCCAGCATTTT

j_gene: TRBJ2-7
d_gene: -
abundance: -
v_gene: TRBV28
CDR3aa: CATQTATYEQYF
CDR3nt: TGTGCCACCCAGACAGCCACCTACGAGCAGTACTTC

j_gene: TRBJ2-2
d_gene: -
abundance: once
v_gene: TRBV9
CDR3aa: CASSVVLWTGELFF
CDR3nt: TGTGCCAGCAGCGTAGTTCTGTGGACCGGGGAGCTGTTTTTT

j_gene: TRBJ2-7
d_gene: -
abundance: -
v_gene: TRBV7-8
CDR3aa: CASSLGGRGVEQYF
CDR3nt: TGTGCCAGCAGCTTAGGAGGCAGGGGAGTCGAGCAGTACTTC

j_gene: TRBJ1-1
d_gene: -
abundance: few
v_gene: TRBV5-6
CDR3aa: CASSFGLNTEAFF
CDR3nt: TGTGCCAGCAGCTTCGGGTTGAACACTGAAGCTTTCTTT

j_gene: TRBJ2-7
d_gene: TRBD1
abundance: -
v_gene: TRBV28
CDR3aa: CASTDGDRPYEQYF
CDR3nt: TGTGCCAGCACCGACGGGGACAGACCCTACGAGCAGTACTTC

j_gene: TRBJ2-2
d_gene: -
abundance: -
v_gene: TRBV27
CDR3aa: CASSFGTMTGELFF
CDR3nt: TGTGCCAGCAGTTTTGGAACCATGACCGGGGAGCTGTTTTTT

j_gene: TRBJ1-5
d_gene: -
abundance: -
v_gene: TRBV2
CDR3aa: CASSPRQRQPQHF
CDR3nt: TGTGCCAGCAGCCCGAGACAAAGACAGCCCCAGCATTTT

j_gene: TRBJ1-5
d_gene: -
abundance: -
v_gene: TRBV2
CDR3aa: CASSGGASNQPQHF
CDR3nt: TGTGCCAGCAGTGGGGGTGCAAGCAATCAGCCCCAGCATTTT

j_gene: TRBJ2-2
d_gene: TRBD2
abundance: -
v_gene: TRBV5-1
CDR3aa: CASRIMGLADNTGELFF
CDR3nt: TGCGCCAGCAGGATAATGGGACTAGCGGACAACACCGGGGAGCTGTTTTTT

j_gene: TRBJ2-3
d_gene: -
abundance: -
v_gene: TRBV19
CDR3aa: CASRIPQTDTQYF
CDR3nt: TGTGCCAGTAGGATCCCCCAGACAGATACGCAGTATTTT

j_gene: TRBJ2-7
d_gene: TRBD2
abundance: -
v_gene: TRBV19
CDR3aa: CASSPVPGTSGRAGNEQYF
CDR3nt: TGTGCCAGTAGTCCGGTCCCAGGGACTAGCGGGAGGGCCGGGAACGAGCAGTACTTC

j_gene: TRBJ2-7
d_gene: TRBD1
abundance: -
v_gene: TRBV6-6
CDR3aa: CASSRQGVRGEQYF
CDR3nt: TGTGCCAGCAGTAGACAGGGAGTAAGGGGGGAGCAGTACTTC

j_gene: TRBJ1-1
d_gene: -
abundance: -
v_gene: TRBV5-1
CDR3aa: CASSLGLGSWTEAFF
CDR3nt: TGCGCCAGCAGCTTGGGTCTGGGGTCCTGGACTGAAGCTTTCTTT

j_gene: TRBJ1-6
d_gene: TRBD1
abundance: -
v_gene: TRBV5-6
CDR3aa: CASSLPGQGSPLHF
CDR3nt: TGTGCCAGCAGCCTCCCCGGACAGGGATCACCCCTCCACTTT

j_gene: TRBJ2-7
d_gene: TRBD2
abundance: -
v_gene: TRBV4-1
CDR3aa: CASSQVGAGGEQYF
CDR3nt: TGCGCCAGCAGCCAAGTAGGGGCGGGAGGGGAGCAGTACTTC

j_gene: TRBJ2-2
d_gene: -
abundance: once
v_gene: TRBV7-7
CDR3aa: CASRTSSGGELFF
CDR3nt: TGTGCTAGCCGGACTTCCTCCGGCGGGGAGCTGTTTTTT

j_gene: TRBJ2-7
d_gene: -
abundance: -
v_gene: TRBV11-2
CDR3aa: CASSLALYEQYF
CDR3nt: TGTGCCAGCAGCTTAGCCCTGTACGAGCAGTACTTC

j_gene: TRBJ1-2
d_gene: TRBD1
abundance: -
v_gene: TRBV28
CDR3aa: CASSIPDRGGRYGYTF
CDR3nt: TGTGCCAGCAGTATCCCCGACAGGGGTGGAAGGTATGGCTACACCTTC

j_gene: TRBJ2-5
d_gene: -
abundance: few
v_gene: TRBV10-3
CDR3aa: CAISESEDSRSRETQYF
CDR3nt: TGTGCCATCAGTGAGTCGGAGGACAGCCGCTCCCGTGAGACCCAGTACTTC

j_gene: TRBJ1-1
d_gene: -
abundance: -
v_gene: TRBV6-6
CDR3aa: CASTITGTPNTEAFF
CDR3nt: TGTGCCAGCACAATCACCGGGACACCTAACACTGAAGCTTTCTTT

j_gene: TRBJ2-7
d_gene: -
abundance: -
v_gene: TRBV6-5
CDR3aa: CASSWTRGTYYEQYF
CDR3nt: TGTGCCAGCAGTTGGACTAGGGGGACATACTACGAGCAGTACTTC

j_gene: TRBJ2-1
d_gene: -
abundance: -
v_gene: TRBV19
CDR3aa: CASSIVSAAYNEQFF
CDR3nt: TGTGCCAGTAGTATCGTGTCAGCAGCCTACAATGAGCAGTTCTTC

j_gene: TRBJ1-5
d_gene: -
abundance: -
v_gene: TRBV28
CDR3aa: CASRGGPRPQHF
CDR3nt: TGTGCCAGCAGAGGGGGGCCGCGGCCCCAGCATTTT

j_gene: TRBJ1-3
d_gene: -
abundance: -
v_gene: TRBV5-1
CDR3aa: CASRTGPSGNTIYF
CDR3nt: TGCGCCAGCAGGACAGGACCCTCTGGAAACACCATATATTTT

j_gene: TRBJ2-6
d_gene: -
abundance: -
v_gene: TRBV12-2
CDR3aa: CASRSGTSGSKRATYRGANVLTF
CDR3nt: TGTGCAAGTCGCTCCGGGACTAGCGGGAGTAAACGCGCGACCTATCGAGGGGCCAACGTCCTGACTTTC

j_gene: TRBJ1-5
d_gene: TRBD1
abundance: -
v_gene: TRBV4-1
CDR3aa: CASSLGQGVNQPQHF
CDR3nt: TGCGCCAGCAGCCTCGGACAGGGCGTCAATCAGCCCCAGCATTTT

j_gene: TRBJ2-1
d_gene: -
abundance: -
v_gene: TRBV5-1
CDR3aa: CASSPRGGPYNEQFF
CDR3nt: TGCGCCAGCAGCCCCCGGGGCGGGCCCTACAATGAGCAGTTCTTC

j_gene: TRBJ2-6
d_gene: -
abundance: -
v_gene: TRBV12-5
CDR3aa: CASGLDRVMNTGANVLTF
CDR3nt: TGTGCTAGTGGTTTGGACAGGGTTATGAACACTGGGGCCAACGTCCTGACTTTC

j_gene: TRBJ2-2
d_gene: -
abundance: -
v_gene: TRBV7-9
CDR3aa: CASSLGVAGELFF
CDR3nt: TGTGCCAGCAGCTTAGGGGTTGCCGGGGAGCTGTTTTTT

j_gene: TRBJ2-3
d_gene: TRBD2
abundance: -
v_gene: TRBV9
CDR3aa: CASSVEGTSGIADTQYF
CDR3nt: TGTGCCAGCAGCGTAGAGGGGACTAGCGGGATCGCAGATACGCAGTATTTT

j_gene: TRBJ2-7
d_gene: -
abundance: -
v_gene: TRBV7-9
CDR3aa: CASSFSDGPYEQYF
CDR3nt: TGTGCCAGCAGCTTCTCGGATGGACCCTACGAGCAGTACTTC

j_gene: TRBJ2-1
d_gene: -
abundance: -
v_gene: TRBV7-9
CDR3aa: CASSLQGRGDNEQFF
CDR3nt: TGTGCCAGCAGCTTACAGGGGAGGGGAGACAATGAGCAGTTCTTC

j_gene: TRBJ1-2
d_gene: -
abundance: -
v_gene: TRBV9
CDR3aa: CASSPQGTSNYGYTF
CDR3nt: TGTGCCAGCAGCCCACAGGGAACCTCTAACTATGGCTACACCTTC

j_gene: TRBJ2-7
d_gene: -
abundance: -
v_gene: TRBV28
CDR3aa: CASTPGHPSYEQYF
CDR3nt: TGTGCCAGCACCCCGGGACACCCCTCCTACGAGCAGTACTTC

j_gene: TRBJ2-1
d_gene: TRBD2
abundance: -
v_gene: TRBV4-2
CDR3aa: CASSQEGTSGHNEQFF
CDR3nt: TGTGCCAGCAGCCAAGAAGGGACTAGCGGGCACAATGAGCAGTTCTTC

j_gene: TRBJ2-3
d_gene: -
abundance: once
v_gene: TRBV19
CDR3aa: CASSIVGSTDTQYF
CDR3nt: TGTGCCAGTAGTATTGTGGGGAGCACAGATACGCAGTATTTT